The 10 T cell receptor beta chains below were found in one sample sequenced in a study of CD8+CD57+ T cells in acquired aplastic anemia. Profiles of TCR beta VDJ and CDR3 were generated from a genomic DNA template. A single record per CDR3 protein comes from TCRdb applying MiXCR to the reads. The sample lists under 250,000 distinct CDR3 sequences, 47% seen once, with 6.5% to 8% in the top ten. Sequenced patients had shown CD8+CD57+ cell expansion by flow cytometry. The source material was sorted CD4+, CD8+, or CD8+CD57+ T cells (not recorded which) from PBMCs. The receptors come from a human donor with aplastic anemia.

This clonotype has a single count. The V call is TRBV19, the J call TRBJ1-2; D gene unclear. Trimming removed 6 bases at V and 7 bases at J, with 21 bases between. The CDR3 has 15 residues. CDR1 and CDR2 (germline): LNHDA, SQIVND (reference sequence). The CDR3 nucleotides read TGTGCCAGTAGGATTGGTCCTGGGCGGCGGGGTGGCTACACCTTC. It translates to CASRIGPGRRGGYTF.

This clonotype showed up just a few times. This CDR3 is CASSQVTGSSGNTIYF. CDR3 sequence (DNA): TGCGCCAGCAGCCAAGTTACAGGGAGCTCTGGAAACACCATATATTTT. This sequence joins TRBV4-3 and TRBJ1-3; D is perhaps TRBD1 (6 bases). Germline CDR1 LGHNA, CDR2 YSLEER. CDR3 size: 16 residues. Trimming removed 1 base at V and 0 bases at J, with 10 bases between.

This clonotype was counted at least ten times. The J gene is TRBJ1-1, the V gene TRBV7-9; 7 nucleotides agree with TRBD1. Germline lookup yields CDR1 SEHNR and CDR2 FQNEAQ (reference sequence). The CDR3 is 12 amino acids. The junction had 1 base not matched to a gene; V was cut back by 2 bases and J by 7 bases. The DNA of the CDR3 is TGTGCCAGCAGCTTACAGGGGGGTGAAGCTTTCTTT. Its translation is CASSLQGGEAFF.

The chain couples TRBV2 to TRBJ2-4, with TRBD1 matching 9 bases. The CDR3 runs to 13 residues. Germline CDR1 reads SNHLY; CDR2 reads FYNNEI. V dropped 6 bases and J dropped 7; count of bases not matched to a gene: 4. The CDR3 DNA is TGTGCCAGCAGCGGACAGGGGCTGAACATTCAGTACTTC. Translation: CASSGQGLNIQYF.

The V gene is TRBV20-1, the J gene TRBJ1-6, with TRBD1 as a possible D gene (6 bases). Germline loops: CDR1 DFQATT, CDR2 SNEGSKA (reference sequence). The CDR3 is made up of 15 amino acids. Between the trimmed V and J ends, which lost 4 bases and 6 bases, there was a span of 16 bases. CDR3 DNA: TGCAGTGCTAAAAAGTTCGAGGGGGTTAATTCACCCCTCCACTTT. As protein: CSAKKFEGVNSPLHF.

This clonotype was picked up many times. The rearrangement links TRBV13 to TRBJ1-1; D unresolved. Germline lookup yields CDR1 PRHDT and CDR2 FYEKMQ (reference sequence). The ends were cut back, 5 bases at V and 4 bases at J, with 11 bases in the middle. The CDR3 loop spans 13 amino acids. The CDR3 region has the DNA TGTGCCAGCAGCCCAATCAAGGGCACTGAAGCTTTCTTT. Residues: CASSPIKGTEAFF. The full variable domain, rest sourced from reference TRBV13 and TRBJ1-1, is AAGVIQSPRHLIKEKRETATLKCYPIPRHDTVYWYQQGPGQDPQFLISFYEKMQSDKGSIPDRFSAQQFSDYHSELNMSSLELGDSALYFCASSPIKGTEAFFGQGTRLTVV.

The V and J genes are TRBV4-1 and TRBJ2-1; maybe TRBD1 (6 bases). CDR1 is MGHRA, CDR2 YSYEKL, per germline. V was cut by 1 base and J by 10 bases, with 20 bases left in between. The CDR3 spans 16 residues. The CDR3 DNA reads as TGCGCCAGCAGCCAAGGGGAGACAGGCTTGTTACGGGAGCAGTTCTTC. Its protein product is CASSQGETGLLREQFF.

This clonotype was picked up one time. CDR3 nucleotides: TGTGCCAGCAGACAGGGGGGGACAGGGTATCGGGATGAGCAGTTCTTC. Its translation: CASRQGGTGYRDEQFF. This chain joins TRBV7-9 and TRBJ2-5; TRBD1 matches 9 bases. Near its end, the DNA agrees better with TRBJ2-1, so the J call may be wrong. Germline values: CDR1 SEHNR, CDR2 FQNEAQ (reference sequence). CDR3 length: 16 amino acids.

The chain couples TRBV7-3 to TRBJ2-2; the match to TRBD2 covers 8 bases. J was trimmed by 1 base and V by 1 base; bases with no gene match: 11. Germline V gene sequence: CDR1 SGHTA, CDR2 FQGTGA. This CDR3 has 19 residues. This CDR3 reads CASSLIGGGGSGNTGELFF. Here the CDR3 DNA reads TGTGCCAGCAGCTTAATAGGTGGCGGGGGGTCGGGGAACACCGGGGAGCTGTTTTTT. The variable domain in full, with the rest retrieved from reference TRBV7-3 and TRBJ2-2, is GAGVSQTPSNKVTEKGKYVELRCDPISGHTALYWYRQSLGQGPEFLIYFQGTGAADDSGLPNDRFFAVRPEGSVSTLKIQRTERGDSAVYLCASSLIGGGGSGNTGELFFGEGSRLTVL.

Ten or more counts support this clonotype. The junction shows a germline mismatch at one end, possibly a read error. V is TRBV19 and J is TRBJ2-7; 9 positions agree with TRBD1. Per germline, CDR1 LNHDA and CDR2 SQIVND (reference sequence). The CDR3 has 13 amino acids. The CDR3 region has the DNA TGTGCCGGTAGTCCGGGACAGGGCTACGAGCAGTACTTC. The encoded protein is CAGSPGQGYEQYF.